This T cell receptor (beta chain) was captured in a study of cytomegalovirus exposure and HLA in healthy donors. PCR was performed using 60 Vbeta and 13 Jbeta primers. The protocol was immunoSEQ multiplex PCR, while the TCRdb copy is restricted to in-frame clones and leaves out a portion. The table records roughly 140,000 clones, 68% of them present only once. The CDR3 has 14 amino acids. V trimming: 3 bases; J trimming: 8 bases; junction bases outside the gene matches: 8. Germline assignment: CDR1 SGHTA and CDR2 FQGTGA. This clone has just a few counts. This clonotype was obtained from a man between 60 and 70 years old in good health and CMV-seronegative. Sequencing was done on a sample of PBMCs. V usage is TRBV7-3 and J usage is TRBJ1-1, with 8 nucleotides matching TRBD1. CDR3 in amino acids: CASSLTRGRPEAFF. The CDR3, as DNA: TGTGCCAGCAGCTTGACCAGGGGGCGTCCCGAAGCTTTCTTT.